The T cell receptor beta chain under discussion was sequenced for a study of vaccination and CD4 T cells after COVID-19 (dated 2022 in TCRdb). Context from the whole study: In the convalescent cohort there were six males and four females, among whom were two Hispanic individuals, seven Caucasians, two Asians and one multiracial person. Post-COVID blood samples were collected from convalescent patients a median of around 96 days after diagnosis, with a range of roughly 30 to 161 days. Post-vaccine blood samples were obtained a median of around 67 days after the second vaccine dose, with a range of roughly 14 to 241 days. Participants got two doses of the Pfizer-BioNTech BNT162b2 vaccine (n=8) or two doses of the Moderna mRNA-1273 vaccine (n=2). For stimulating the cultures, overlapping spike peptide pools were used, derived from SARS-CoV-2 as well as from the common cold coronaviruses HCoV-NL63, HCoV-OC43 and HCoV-229E. In 10 COVID-19 convalescent patients and a handful of infection-naive healthy vaccine recipients, the spike-specific CD4+ TCR repertoire before mRNA vaccination was compared with the repertoire after mRNA vaccination. In control cultures, a CEFX viral epitope pool was used as positive control, an HIV-1 Nef peptide pool was used as negative control, or no peptide was added. Memory CD4+ T cell crossreactivity between SARS-CoV-2 and common cold coronavirus spike proteins was assessed at the TCR clonotype level in an earlier paper using these donors. Beyond this particular receptor, the publication reports: In convalescent patients, a median approximately 89% of post-vaccine SARS-CoV-2-reactive clones were detected only after vaccination, suggesting vaccine-specific priming. Of the vaccine-specific clones found in convalescent patients, nearly all (304 of 307) were mono-reactive for SARS-CoV-2 spike instead of being cross-reactive with common cold coronaviruses. The median count of SARS-CoV-2-reactive clonotypes went up from around 23 after infection to a few dozen after vaccination, although the change was not significant. Relatively few convalescent patients were included in the study, and early timepoints after natural infection were not analyzed.

This clonotype was seen just once. Its antigen specificity is not known. Per-base quality was not reported, and no clone a single base away is much larger than it. One read offers little support. Trimming at the junction amounts to 5 bases on V and 4 bases on J, and the germline ends lie 13 bases apart. CDR1 LNHDA and CDR2 SQIVND are derived from the germline V gene (reference sequence). There are 14 amino acids in the CDR3, from cysteine to phenylalanine inclusive. The only DNA kept is the CDR3, 42 bases in frame from the first base. Explained via the paper, the treatment or condition label denotes: approximately nine-day PBMC culture with coronavirus spike peptide pools or control peptides (ViraFEST assay). CD4+ T cells from unexposed donors were collected before the COVID-19 pandemic (2011-2018). The ViraFEST assay, used in the study, expanded antigen-specific T cells with peptide pools and then identified the expanded clonotypes through TCR sequencing. Some 2 million PBMCs per well were cultured in IMDM with roughly 5% human AB serum and 8.5 to 10 IU/ml IL-2, plus 10 ug/ml peptide pools. On days 3 and 7, half of the culture medium was replaced with fresh IL-2-containing medium. After 10 days of culture, CD4+ T cells were isolated by negative selection with the EasySep CD4+ T cell isolation kit. As cell number allowed, CD4+ T cells from unexposed donors were tested for reactivity to SARS-CoV-2 S and N and to four common cold coronavirus spike pools. Ficoll-Paque Plus gradient centrifugation was used to isolate PBMCs from whole blood, and the isolated PBMCs were then either used fresh or cryopreserved at -140C. In general, triplicate wells were set up for every culture condition. The leukapheresis product used for the unexposed donors was purchased from a commercial source.

The library came from PCR. DNA from cultured CD4+ T cells was subjected to TCR sequencing with the Oncomine TCR Beta short-read assay at the Johns Hopkins FTIC core. The QIAamp micro DNA kit was used to extract genomic DNA from the cultured CD4+ T cells. The Oncomine TCR Beta libraries from cultured CD4+ T cells were pooled using unique dual indexes and then sequenced on an Illumina iSeq 100. In the authors' own workflow: Non-productive sequences were removed, and CDR3s not starting with C, not ending with F or W, or shorter than 7 amino acids were discarded. Antigen-specific clonotypes were identified using the MANAFEST web application through comparison of peptide-stimulated wells with reference and other culture wells. Positive clones required FDR below 0.05, an odds ratio above 5, and productive frequency above 0.1% in at least two of three replicate wells. Clonotypes that were significantly expanded in both SARS-CoV-2 spike wells and at least one common cold coronavirus spike condition were defined as cross-reactive. Similarity between CDR3 sequences was evaluated in R version 3.6.1 using Levenshtein distances (stringdist) and unrooted phylogenetic trees (ape). In TCRdb, the public reads were trimmed at Q25 with fastp and aligned with MiXCR, with productive beta chains retained. Under each unique CDR3 protein, matching rows form one entry showing the most common genes and DNA. The authors' filters were not applied to this entry. In this sample the table shows roughly 8,000 distinct CDR3 sequences, more than 35% of which occur a single time. The ten biggest clones cover more than 11% of the sample.

The TCR originated in a human donor in good health. The sample consisted of CD4+ T cells from blood, cultured in vitro. The rearranged chain carries TRBV19 and TRBJ2-3; the D segment may tentatively be TRBD1 or TRBD2, each giving 6 matched bases. CDR3 protein: CASSSGAGSDTQYF. The nucleotide sequence reads as follows: TGTGCCAGTAGTTCGGGGGCTGGGTCAGATACGCAGTATTTT.